This T cell receptor (beta chain) originates from a study of siplizumab effects on memory and regulatory T cells. Sequencing used immunoSEQ multiplex PCR; TCRdb keeps in-frame clones, though not all of them. The table has tens of thousands of clones, roughly 94% seen once. The CDR3 contains 13 residues. The ends were cut back, 1 base at V and 14 bases at J, with 18 bases in the middle. Per the germline V gene, CDR1 is SQVTM and CDR2 is ANQGSEA. The rearrangement joins TRBV29-1 to TRBJ2-1; D is ambiguous. The sequencing sample was made of non-Treg CD4+ T cells sorted from blood. The receptor was isolated from a human donor in good health. DNA for the CDR3: TGCAGCGTTGAAGCAAGCGCGGCAGAACGGGAGTTCTTC. It specifies CSVEASAAEREFF.